This T cell receptor (beta chain) derives from a study of CD8 T cells in Susac syndrome. Random hexamers primed reverse transcription of about 0.5 to 1 ug RNA. TCRdb itself ran the immunoSEQ multiplex PCR reads through MiXCR, one entry per CDR3 protein. The data hold about 80,000 distinct CDR3 sequences, with 94% observed a single time. V was clipped by 2 bases and J by 11 bases, with 12 bases between them. This CDR3 has 12 amino acids. The V gene's germline CDR1 is SEHNR and CDR2 FQNEAQ (reference sequence). Sequencing was performed on CD8+ T cells from PBMCs. This chain joins TRBV7-9 and TRBJ1-1, with D possibly TRBD1 on 5 matching bases. The clonotype was recovered from a human donor with Susac syndrome. CDR3 bases: TGTGCCAGCAGCTTACCCGGGACCGGGGCTTTCTTT. It encodes CASSLPGTGAFF.